The entry below gives a single T cell receptor beta chain sequence along with its context. What it binds is not known. It was with 60 Vbeta and 13 Jbeta primers that the PCR ran. Measured with immunoSEQ multiplex PCR; TCRdb has only the in-frame clones, and not every one. The listing contains roughly 200,000 clones. The CDR3 sequence is 13 residues long. The germline V gene has CDR1 SGHAT and CDR2 FQDESV (reference sequence). Trimming at V came to 8 bases and at J to 2 bases, leaving 5 bases not matched to a gene. The data are from a study of cytomegalovirus exposure and HLA in healthy donors. On the study more broadly: A preliminary data release comprised 80 million to 95 million unique TCRs obtained from HLA-typed donors.

General study points: In a later analysis, at a false discovery rate of 0.05, 15,000 to 20,000 TCR beta sequences matched HLA alleles. Roughly uniform sequencing depth across donors was assumed, possibly incorrectly.

Source material: PBMCs. The receptor was derived from a man younger than 45 in good health and CMV-seronegative. V and J are TRBV11-1 and TRBJ2-7; 8 nucleotides match TRBD1. The CDR3 DNA follows: TGTGCCAGCCAGGACAGGGTGACCTACGAGCAGTACTTC. Translation gives CASQDRVTYEQYF.